This T cell receptor beta chain was found in a study of early T cells in non-severe SARS-CoV-2 infection. Study context: Unsorted whole blood bulk RNA was sequenced, with unpaired chains. Overall study findings and caveats: The matching step, a VDJdb search, favored anti-spike CD8 responses and missed private and CD4 specificities.

V shed 0 bases, J shed 9 bases, and the junction held 10 bases outside the gene matches. This CDR3 spans 15 amino acids. From germline, CDR1 is PRHDT and CDR2 FYEKMQ (reference sequence). About this clonotype itself: Its antigen is currently unknown.

Researchers tagged individual cDNA molecules with unique molecular identifiers. In TCRdb, the 5' RACE reads were re-called with MiXCR into one record per CDR3 protein. The sample has 100,000 to 120,000 distinct CDR3 sequences, over 9.5% seen once. The receptor's source is an adult who was a healthcare worker with PCR-confirmed SARS-CoV-2 infection or an uninfected control (not recorded which). The material was whole blood, obtained at baseline. The chain recombines TRBV13 with TRBJ1-2; the match to TRBD1 covers 7 bases. The CDR3: CASSLGGGTVERYTF. CDR3 in DNA: TGTGCCAGCAGCTTAGGGGGAGGGACAGTCGAACGCTACACCTTC.